Below are 5 T cell receptor beta chains sequenced from a single sample in a study of blood T cells in healthy people across ages. With a J-beta primer mix and a sample-barcoded 5' primer, a second PCR ran about 7 to 12 cycles. One entry per CDR3 protein results from TCRdb running MiXCR on the 5' RACE reads. The sample lists more than 800,000 distinct CDR3 sequences; more than 25% were seen once. Input material: blood. The source is a woman of 80 years or more in good health.

This clonotype was detected only a few times. The chain links TRBV7-2 to TRBJ1-2; perhaps TRBD1 as D (6 bases). CDR1 is SGHTA and CDR2 is FQGNSA in the germline V gene. Trimming took off 2 bases at V and 6 bases at J, with 13 bases between the two ends. The CDR3 has 14 residues. CDR3 sequence: CASSLTQGSDGYTF. Here the CDR3 DNA reads TGTGCCAGCAGCTTAACGCAGGGGAGCGATGGCTACACCTTC.

The V and J genes are TRBV7-9 and TRBJ2-1, with D possibly being TRBD1 (5 bases). Trimming took 1 base from V and 7 from J, leaving 14 bases between them. This CDR3 contains 15 residues. From germline, CDR1 is SEHNR and CDR2 FQNEAQ (reference sequence). The CDR3 DNA is TGTGCCAGCAGCTTAGAAGGGTCCAAGGGGAATGAGCAGTTCTTC. Translated, it gives CASSLEGSKGNEQFF.

V gene TRBV7-8 combines with J gene TRBJ2-1; D gene unclear. Germline lookup yields CDR1 SGHVS and CDR2 FQNEAQ. Trimming took 2 bases from V and 2 from J, leaving 13 bases between them. This CDR3 is built from 16 residues. CDR3 residues: CASSLLTTTTYNEQFF. CDR3 DNA sequence: TGTGCCAGCAGCTTATTAACTACGACCACCTACAATGAGCAGTTCTTC.

This clonotype was observed a handful of times. One base away lies a much larger clone, so this may be a sequencing read error. This chain joins TRBV7-9 and TRBJ2-5, with D unresolved. Germline V CDR1 and CDR2: SEHNR, FQNEAQ (reference sequence). The ends were cut back, 4 bases at V and 4 bases at J, with 19 bases in the middle. The CDR3 runs to 16 residues. CDR3 region: CASSSTRTERRETQYF. The CDR3 DNA reads TGTGCCAGCAGCTCGACCAGGACCGAGAGACGAGAGACCCAGTACTTC.

The chain couples TRBV7-2 to TRBJ2-7; 8 bases match TRBD2. Germline trimming cut 3 bases from V and 3 bases from J; bases unmatched to any gene: 7. Germline V gene sequence: CDR1 SGHTA, CDR2 FQGNSA. The CDR3 totals 15 residues. The CDR3 nucleotides read TGTGCCAGCAGCTTCATGGGCGGGGGGAACTACGAGCAGTACTTC. Encoded protein: CASSFMGGGNYEQYF.